These 16 T cell receptor beta chains were sequenced from one sample in a study of Ad26.COV2.S vaccination and SARS-CoV-2 variants. Profiling relied on immunoSEQ multiplex PCR, and the TCRdb table lists in-frame clones only, not all of them. The sample includes about 480,000 clones, 70% to 90% of them seen just once. Treatment of the sample: 19 received Ad26.COV2.S at low or high dose, single or two shots; about 5 received placebo; per-sample allocation not given. The samples were gathered on day 63 after the first injection of vaccine or placebo. The sequenced sample was peripheral blood, obtained in a trial of Ad26.COV2.S vaccine versus placebo. The receptors derive from a person aged 18-65 years who received the Ad26.COV2.S COVID-19 vaccine or a placebo.

The V and J genes are TRBV7-3 and TRBJ1-1; D is uncertain. Germline CDR1 reads SGHTA; CDR2 reads FQGTGA. This CDR3 has 13 amino acids. The V gene lost 0 bases and the J gene lost 6 bases, with 8 bases spanning the gap. CDR3 amino acids: CASSLTPLAEAFF. CDR3 coding DNA: TGTGCCAGCAGCTTAACGCCATTAGCTGAAGCTTTCTTT.

V gene TRBV3-1 (or the pseudogene TRBV3-2) combines with J gene TRBJ2-7; 8 nucleotides line up with TRBD2. The ends lost 1 base at V and 1 base at J; junction bases unmatched: 6. This CDR3 is built from 16 residues. The germline V gene has CDR1 LGHDT and CDR2 YNNKEL (reference sequence). CDR3 sequence: CASSQVSGSGSYEQYF. The CDR3 region has the DNA TGTGCCAGCAGCCAAGTGAGCGGGAGTGGTTCCTACGAGCAGTACTTC.

This clone was recorded at least ten times. The chain carries TRBV30 and TRBJ1-2, with 7 bases aligning to TRBD1. This CDR3 spans 15 amino acids. The ends lost 0 bases at V and 1 base at J; junction bases unmatched: 5. The germline CDR1 and CDR2 sequences are GTSNPN and SVGIG (reference sequence). As DNA, the CDR3 is TGTGCCTGGAGTGTACAGGGGATGGGTAACTATGGCTACACCTTC. It encodes CAWSVQGMGNYGYTF.

This chain uses TRBV28 with TRBJ1-1; TRBD1 matches 8 bases. CDR1 and CDR2 (germline): MDHEN, SYDVKM. J lost 5 bases, V lost 2 bases, and 7 bases had no gene match. This CDR3 is built from 15 residues. CDR3 in amino acids: CASSLEGRGRTEAFF. The CDR3 DNA follows: TGTGCCAGCAGTTTAGAGGGCAGGGGGCGAACTGAAGCTTTCTTT.

The chain couples TRBV6-6 to TRBJ1-1, with 12 bases lining up with TRBD1. This CDR3 comprises 16 residues. V was pared by 4 bases and J by 1 base, with 4 bases of the junction left unmatched. Germline CDR1 reads MNHNY; CDR2 reads SVGAGI (reference sequence). The CDR3 sequence is CASSSGQGARNTEAFF. The CDR3 DNA reads as TGTGCCAGCAGTTCGGGACAGGGGGCAAGGAACACTGAAGCTTTCTTT.

CDR3 sequence reads: CASSKAAPIYEQYF. For the CDR3, the DNA is TGTGCCAGTAGTAAGGCGGCCCCCATCTACGAGCAGTACTTC. The chain couples TRBV19 to TRBJ2-7, with unresolved D. The CDR3 spans 14 residues. Germline CDR1 reads LNHDA; CDR2 reads SQIVND (reference sequence). V was trimmed by 4 bases and J by 3 bases, leaving 13 bases between them.

The chain is built from TRBV27 and TRBJ2-7; the match to TRBD1 covers 7 bases. The length of the CDR3 is 13 residues. The V and J ends lost 8 bases and 6 bases, in that order; junction bases with no gene match: 10. Looked up from germline, CDR1 is MNHEY and CDR2 is SMNVEV (reference sequence). The CDR3 protein is CASGHKGAFEQYF. For the CDR3, the DNA is TGTGCCAGCGGGCACAAGGGGGCCTTCGAGCAGTACTTC.

This clone was recorded once. The CDR3 sequence: CASSTGTSGRADTQYF. In DNA, the CDR3 is TGTGCCAGCAGCACCGGGACTAGCGGGAGGGCAGATACGCAGTATTTT. J is TRBJ2-3 and V is TRBV7-2; 16 bases are shared with TRBD2. J was trimmed by 4 bases and V by 5 bases; bases with no gene match: 3. The germline gives CDR1 SGHTA, CDR2 FQGNSA. This CDR3 contains 16 residues.

The chain employs TRBV28 and TRBJ2-7; the match to TRBD2 covers 8 bases. Germline V gene data show CDR1 as MDHEN and CDR2 as SYDVKM. The CDR3 loop spans 18 amino acids. Losses at the gene ends were 5 bases for V and 5 bases for J; bases not matched to a gene: 20. The chain's CDR3 is CASSPQGPLAGFGHEQYF. DNA for the CDR3: TGTGCCAGCAGTCCGCAGGGCCCCCTAGCGGGCTTCGGTCACGAGCAGTACTTC.

The chain has TRBV28 and TRBJ1-2; D may be TRBD1 (6 bases). Trimming removed 2 bases at V and 8 bases at J, with 15 bases between. The CDR3 covers 14 residues. CDR1 and CDR2 (germline): MDHEN, SYDVKM. The DNA for the CDR3 is TGTGCCAGCAGTTTACCAGGGGAAGTAAGAGGCTACACCTTC. Translating gives CASSLPGEVRGYTF.

This clone has just one count. At the DNA level, this CDR3 is encoded by other sequences in the same sample as well. The rearrangement uses TRBV9 and TRBJ2-2; 10 bases match TRBD2. This CDR3 is 16 amino acids long. Germline CDR1 and CDR2: SGDLS and YYNGEE. Trimming took 0 bases from V and 5 from J; bases not matched to a gene: 4. CDR3 in amino acids: CASSVGLAGVTGELFF. The DNA for the CDR3 is TGTGCCAGCAGCGTAGGGCTAGCGGGAGTGACCGGGGAGCTGTTTTTT.

This rearrangement joins TRBV19 to TRBJ1-2; a weak D match, TRBD1 (5 bases). Per germline, CDR1 LNHDA and CDR2 SQIVND (reference sequence). CDR3 length equals 13 residues. V gave up 3 bases and J gave up 8 bases, with 13 bases separating them. In DNA, the CDR3 is TGTGCCAGTAGTATCGGCAGGGCGGGCGGCTACACCTTC. Protein: CASSIGRAGGYTF.

CDR3 region: CATSRVGTTYNEQFF. CDR3 nucleotides: TGTGCCACCAGCAGAGTCGGGACTACCTACAATGAGCAGTTCTTC. The chain combines TRBV15 with TRBJ2-1, with 7 bases aligning to TRBD2. The V segment lost 1 base and the J segment 2 bases; nucleotides outside the gene matches: 2. This CDR3 comprises 15 residues. Germline CDR1 is LNHNV and CDR2 is YYDKDF (reference sequence).

The rearrangement links TRBV18 to TRBJ2-5, with TRBD2 matching 10 bases. Germline values: CDR1 KGHSH, CDR2 LQKENI. Trimming at V came to 3 bases and at J to 1 base, leaving 8 bases not matched to a gene. The CDR3 is made up of 17 amino acids. The CDR3 region is CASSPIALAGAQETQYF. CDR3 bases: TGTGCCAGCTCACCGATCGCCCTAGCGGGAGCCCAAGAGACCCAGTACTTC.

This clone was seen a single time. The rearrangement links TRBV19 to TRBJ1-3, with a tentative D call TRBD1 (6 bases). V lost 6 bases, J lost 0 bases, and 12 bases lay in between. CDR3 size: 15 residues. In germline, CDR1 is LNHDA, CDR2 SQIVND (reference sequence). CDR3 protein: CASSRTVDSGNTIYF. CDR3 bases: TGTGCCAGTAGCCGGACAGTGGACTCTGGAAACACCATATATTTT.

The chain carries TRBV18 and TRBJ2-5; perhaps TRBD1 as D (6 bases). CDR1 and CDR2 (germline): KGHSH, LQKENI. Trimming left V 5 bases short and J 5 bases short, with 9 bases between. The CDR3 totals 12 residues. DNA of the CDR3: TGTGCCAGCTCAACAACAGGGGAGACCCAGTACTTC. This gives the protein CASSTTGETQYF.